This is a list of T cell receptor beta chains from one sample in a study of T-cell reconstitution after alpha-beta-depleted transplantation in children. MiXCR, run by TCRdb on the PCR reads, gives a single entry per CDR3 protein. The table records a few hundred thousand distinct CDR3 sequences, over 8% of them present only once. This specimen consisted of PBMCs from the stem cell graft donor, obtained from the stem cell graft. The receptor set was obtained from a human donor who donated a stem cell graft to a child with SCID. The CDR3 runs from the conserved cysteine through the conserved F or W. D genes are given only for firm matches. The size of a clone is reported for some rows only, either as once, few or many, or as a class for expanded clones.

j_call: TRBJ2-5
clone_size: .
v_call: TRBV7-9
d_call: .
cdr3_aa: CASSSDLRQETQYF
cdr3_nt: TGTGCCAGCAGCTCGGACTTGAGACAAGAGACCCAGTACTTC

j_call: TRBJ1-1
clone_size: few
v_call: TRBV9
d_call: .
cdr3_aa: CASSVGAGRAEAFF
cdr3_nt: TGTGCCAGCAGCGTAGGGGCAGGGAGGGCTGAAGCTTTCTTT

j_call: TRBJ2-7
clone_size: .
v_call: TRBV5-1
d_call: .
cdr3_aa: CASSLIPSSPHEQYF
cdr3_nt: TGCGCCAGCAGCTTGATCCCTTCCTCCCCCCACGAGCAGTACTTC

j_call: TRBJ1-4
clone_size: .
v_call: TRBV25-1
d_call: .
cdr3_aa: CASTSRDTPFGEKLFF
cdr3_nt: TGTGCCAGCACCTCCCGGGACACCCCATTTGGGGAAAAACTGTTTTTT

j_call: TRBJ2-1
clone_size: few
v_call: TRBV6-4
d_call: TRBD2
cdr3_aa: CASSESSGGGKFF
cdr3_nt: TGTGCCAGCAGTGAAAGTAGCGGGGGCGGAAAGTTCTTC

j_call: TRBJ2-7
clone_size: .
v_call: TRBV6-5
d_call: TRBD1
cdr3_aa: CATGTVLDEQYF
cdr3_nt: TGTGCCACCGGGACAGTACTAGACGAGCAGTACTTC

j_call: TRBJ2-7
clone_size: few
v_call: TRBV2
d_call: .
cdr3_aa: CASSGVQGYEQYF
cdr3_nt: TGTGCCAGCAGTGGAGTGCAAGGCTACGAGCAGTACTTC

j_call: TRBJ2-5
clone_size: .
v_call: TRBV7-9
d_call: .
cdr3_aa: CASSLVKDREGTQYF
cdr3_nt: TGTGCCAGCAGCCTCGTGAAGGATCGAGAGGGGACCCAGTACTTC

j_call: TRBJ1-4
clone_size: .
v_call: TRBV20-1
d_call: TRBD1
cdr3_aa: CSAKGQFNEKLFF
cdr3_nt: TGCAGTGCTAAGGGACAGTTTAATGAAAAACTGTTTTTT

j_call: TRBJ1-1
clone_size: .
v_call: TRBV19
d_call: .
cdr3_aa: CASSISAPTEAFF
cdr3_nt: TGTGCCAGTAGTATCTCGGCCCCTACTGAAGCTTTCTTT

j_call: TRBJ1-2
clone_size: .
v_call: TRBV19
d_call: .
cdr3_aa: CASFDLGGNYGYTF
cdr3_nt: TGTGCCAGTTTCGATTTGGGAGGGAACTATGGCTACACCTTC

j_call: TRBJ2-5
clone_size: .
v_call: TRBV6-1
d_call: TRBD1
cdr3_aa: CTSYAQGAKTQYF
cdr3_nt: TGTACCAGTTATGCTCAGGGGGCAAAGACCCAGTACTTC

j_call: TRBJ2-7
clone_size: .
v_call: TRBV6-5
d_call: TRBD1
cdr3_aa: CASSYGTGKRSYEQYF
cdr3_nt: TGTGCCAGCAGTTACGGGACAGGGAAAAGGTCCTACGAGCAGTACTTC

j_call: TRBJ2-7
clone_size: many
v_call: TRBV20-1
d_call: .
cdr3_aa: CSATLLQSTYEQYF
cdr3_nt: TGCAGTGCTACCTTGTTACAATCAACCTACGAGCAGTACTTC

j_call: TRBJ1-1
clone_size: few
v_call: TRBV7-8
d_call: .
cdr3_aa: CASSLGINTEAFF
cdr3_nt: TGTGCCAGCAGCTTAGGCATAAACACTGAAGCTTTCTTT

j_call: TRBJ2-2
clone_size: once
v_call: TRBV12-3/TRBV12-4
d_call: .
cdr3_aa: CASSSRERTNTGELFF
cdr3_nt: TGTGCCAGCAGTTCCAGGGAGAGAACGAACACCGGGGAGCTGTTTTTT

j_call: TRBJ1-2
clone_size: once
v_call: TRBV5-1
d_call: TRBD1
cdr3_aa: CASSPGAGGFDYGYTF
cdr3_nt: TGCGCCAGCAGCCCCGGTGCAGGGGGATTTGACTATGGCTACACCTTC

j_call: TRBJ2-1
clone_size: few
v_call: TRBV7-8
d_call: .
cdr3_aa: CASLGGSYNEQFF
cdr3_nt: TGTGCCAGCCTTGGAGGGTCCTACAATGAGCAGTTCTTC

j_call: TRBJ1-5
clone_size: few
v_call: TRBV3-1
d_call: .
cdr3_aa: CASSQGGGSTPHGAQHF
cdr3_nt: TGTGCCAGCAGCCAAGGGGGCGGAAGTACCCCGCATGGAGCCCAGCATTTT

j_call: TRBJ1-3
clone_size: few
v_call: TRBV5-8
d_call: .
cdr3_aa: CASTATGTLRNTIYF
cdr3_nt: TGTGCCAGCACAGCCACCGGGACACTTAGAAACACCATATATTTT

j_call: TRBJ2-3
clone_size: .
v_call: TRBV9
d_call: .
cdr3_aa: CASSLRAGLSTDTQYF
cdr3_nt: TGTGCCAGCAGCCTACGGGCGGGGTTGAGCACAGATACGCAGTATTTT

j_call: TRBJ2-1
clone_size: .
v_call: TRBV29-1
d_call: .
cdr3_aa: CSVASSSYSEQFF
cdr3_nt: TGCAGCGTTGCTAGCAGCTCCTACAGTGAGCAGTTCTTC

j_call: TRBJ1-1
clone_size: .
v_call: TRBV7-6
d_call: TRBD1
cdr3_aa: CASSSQGSTEAFF
cdr3_nt: TGTGCCAGCAGCTCACAGGGGTCCACTGAAGCTTTCTTT

j_call: TRBJ2-7
clone_size: few
v_call: TRBV20-1
d_call: .
cdr3_aa: CSAKRQGWDEQYF
cdr3_nt: TGCAGTGCGAAGAGGCAGGGCTGGGACGAGCAGTACTTC

j_call: TRBJ2-2
clone_size: few
v_call: TRBV29-1
d_call: TRBD2
cdr3_aa: CSVSSGGPNTGELFF
cdr3_nt: TGCAGCGTTTCTAGCGGGGGGCCTAACACCGGGGAGCTGTTTTTT

j_call: TRBJ2-2
clone_size: .
v_call: TRBV4-2
d_call: .
cdr3_aa: CASSQDLAATNTGELFF
cdr3_nt: TGTGCCAGCAGCCAAGACCTAGCCGCCACGAACACCGGGGAGCTGTTTTTT

j_call: TRBJ2-3
clone_size: .
v_call: TRBV6-1
d_call: TRBD1
cdr3_aa: CASSFDRGGTDTQYF
cdr3_nt: TGTGCCAGCAGCTTCGACAGGGGGGGCACAGATACGCAGTATTTT

j_call: TRBJ2-6
clone_size: .
v_call: TRBV20-1
d_call: .
cdr3_aa: CSARAQEAGANVLTF
cdr3_nt: TGCAGTGCTAGAGCCCAGGAAGCTGGGGCCAACGTCCTGACTTTC

j_call: TRBJ1-4
clone_size: .
v_call: TRBV6-5
d_call: .
cdr3_aa: CASSYLTGSDEKLFF
cdr3_nt: TGTGCCAGCAGTTACTTGACAGGCTCGGATGAAAAACTGTTTTTT

j_call: TRBJ1-1
clone_size: .
v_call: TRBV6-1
d_call: .
cdr3_aa: CASRKRTGNTEAFF
cdr3_nt: TGTGCCAGCAGAAAGCGAACAGGGAACACTGAAGCTTTCTTT

j_call: TRBJ1-5
clone_size: .
v_call: TRBV7-9
d_call: .
cdr3_aa: CASSAGGGYQPQHF
cdr3_nt: TGTGCCAGCAGCGCGGGGGGGGGGTATCAGCCCCAGCATTTT

j_call: TRBJ2-1
clone_size: many
v_call: TRBV5-1
d_call: TRBD1
cdr3_aa: CASSSGQGAYNEQFF
cdr3_nt: TGCGCCAGCAGCTCTGGACAGGGGGCCTACAATGAGCAGTTCTTC

j_call: TRBJ2-1
clone_size: .
v_call: TRBV5-1
d_call: TRBD1
cdr3_aa: CASGIDRGRNNEQFF
cdr3_nt: TGCGCCAGCGGGATTGACAGGGGTCGCAACAATGAGCAGTTCTTC

j_call: TRBJ1-1
clone_size: many
v_call: TRBV27
d_call: .
cdr3_aa: CASSLRFGNTEAFF
cdr3_nt: TGTGCCAGCAGTTTAAGGTTCGGGAACACTGAAGCTTTCTTT

j_call: TRBJ2-5
clone_size: .
v_call: TRBV6-1
d_call: TRBD2
cdr3_aa: CASSRRVAGGQETQYF
cdr3_nt: TGTGCCAGCAGTCGGAGAGTAGCGGGAGGGCAAGAGACCCAGTACTTC

j_call: TRBJ1-1
clone_size: many
v_call: TRBV10-3
d_call: TRBD1
cdr3_aa: CAIGDSRNTEAFF
cdr3_nt: TGTGCCATCGGGGACAGTAGAAACACTGAAGCTTTCTTT

j_call: TRBJ1-3
clone_size: .
v_call: TRBV3-1
d_call: .
cdr3_aa: CASSPTGRQGNTIYF
cdr3_nt: TGTGCCAGCAGCCCGACAGGACGGCAGGGAAACACCATATATTTT

j_call: TRBJ2-1
clone_size: many
v_call: TRBV7-3
d_call: TRBD2
cdr3_aa: CASSLYGLGRDEQFF
cdr3_nt: TGTGCCAGCAGCTTATACGGACTAGGGAGGGATGAGCAGTTCTTC

j_call: TRBJ1-1
clone_size: few
v_call: TRBV4-1
d_call: TRBD1
cdr3_aa: CASSRTDRGYTEAFF
cdr3_nt: TGCGCCAGCAGCCGTACCGACAGGGGATACACTGAAGCTTTCTTT

j_call: TRBJ2-3
clone_size: .
v_call: TRBV7-2
d_call: .
cdr3_aa: CASPRSTDTQYF
cdr3_nt: TGTGCCAGCCCCAGAAGCACAGATACGCAGTATTTT

j_call: TRBJ1-5
clone_size: .
v_call: TRBV4-1
d_call: .
cdr3_aa: CASSQGSAGPQHF
cdr3_nt: TGCGCCAGCAGCCAAGGGAGTGCCGGGCCCCAGCATTTT

j_call: TRBJ2-3
clone_size: .
v_call: TRBV2
d_call: .
cdr3_aa: CASSEGVATDTQYF
cdr3_nt: TGTGCCAGCAGTGAAGGGGTTGCAACAGATACGCAGTATTTT

j_call: TRBJ1-1
clone_size: few
v_call: TRBV20-1
d_call: .
cdr3_aa: CSASTFGDPDTEAFF
cdr3_nt: TGCAGTGCTAGCACCTTCGGTGATCCGGACACTGAAGCTTTCTTT

j_call: TRBJ2-7
clone_size: .
v_call: TRBV10-3
d_call: .
cdr3_aa: CAISEELSEQYF
cdr3_nt: TGTGCCATCAGTGAAGAGCTCAGCGAGCAGTACTTC

j_call: TRBJ1-3
clone_size: .
v_call: TRBV20-1
d_call: .
cdr3_aa: CSAREGAVSGNTIYF
cdr3_nt: TGCAGTGCTAGAGAGGGGGCCGTCTCTGGAAACACCATATATTTT

j_call: TRBJ2-1
clone_size: few
v_call: TRBV12-3/TRBV12-4
d_call: .
cdr3_aa: CASSELTGLRQFF
cdr3_nt: TGTGCCAGCAGTGAATTGACAGGCCTGAGGCAGTTCTTC

j_call: TRBJ2-1
clone_size: .
v_call: TRBV3-1
d_call: .
cdr3_aa: CASSQGPGRNEQFF
cdr3_nt: TGTGCCAGCAGCCAAGGTCCAGGGCGCAATGAGCAGTTCTTC